A single sample gave rise to the 28 T cell receptor beta chains below, sequenced in a study of chronic HIV infection and antiretroviral therapy. TCRdb reanalysed the 5' RACE reads using MiXCR and keeps one entry per CDR3 protein. Of about 38,000 distinct CDR3 sequences in the sample, about 8.1% were seen once. Material: peripheral blood. These receptors all come from an adult who had HIV and had not received antiretroviral therapy, or was an uninfected healthy control (not recorded which).

Remarks on this clonotype: A much larger clone sits a single nucleotide away, making a read error possible. The rearrangement uses TRBV12-3 or TRBV12-4 and TRBJ1-1; D is perhaps TRBD1 (5 bases). The CDR3 contains 17 residues. The CDR3 DNA sequence: TGTGCCGGCAGTTTCGAGGGGATGAGGGCTATGAACACTGAAGCTTTCTTT. It is translated as CAGSFEGMRAMNTEAFF.

Ten or more counts support this clonotype. The chain has TRBV20-1 and TRBJ2-1, with 11 nucleotides matching TRBD2. Germline values: CDR1 DFQATT, CDR2 SNEGSKA (reference sequence). The length of the CDR3 is 16 residues. J was trimmed by 6 bases and V by 3 bases; bases with no gene match: 10. This CDR3 reads CSASLSLAGGPNEQFF. For the CDR3, the DNA is TGCAGTGCTAGTTTATCTCTAGCGGGAGGTCCCAATGAGCAGTTCTTC.

This clonotype has more than one count but fewer than ten. DNA of the CDR3: TGCAGCGTGACCTCAAACAGGGCGAACACTGAAGCTTTCTTT. Its protein is CSVTSNRANTEAFF. The rearrangement links TRBV29-1 to TRBJ1-1; tentative D call: TRBD1 (6 bases). Trimming removed 6 bases at V and 1 base at J, with 15 bases between. Germline loops: CDR1 SQVTM, CDR2 ANQGSEA. The length of the CDR3 is 14 residues.

This clonotype was seen many times. This chain joins TRBV20-1 and TRBJ2-2; the match to TRBD2 covers 8 bases. The CDR3 covers 16 residues. CDR1 and CDR2 from the germline V gene are DFQATT and SNEGSKA (reference sequence). The J segment lost 5 bases and the V segment lost 5 bases, leaving 13 bases of the junction unmatched. CDR3 in amino acids: CSAGGQLAAQTGELFF. In nucleotides, the CDR3 is TGCAGTGCTGGGGGCCAACTAGCGGCTCAGACCGGGGAGCTGTTTTTT.

This clonotype was seen repeatedly, ten times or more. The V and J genes are TRBV27 and TRBJ2-7; 8 bases map to TRBD1. Germline V gene lookup returns CDR1 MNHEY and CDR2 SMNVEV (reference sequence). The CDR3 has 13 residues. V lost 5 bases, J lost 6 bases, and 6 bases stayed unmatched. The CDR3 spells CASSRQGFTEQYF. The DNA for the CDR3 is TGTGCCAGCAGTAGACAGGGGTTTACCGAGCAGTACTTC.

This clonotype was picked up many times. The chain couples TRBV28 to TRBJ2-1, with 7 bases fitting TRBD2. V trimming: 7 bases; J trimming: 7 bases; junction bases outside the gene matches: 13. Looked up from germline, CDR1 is MDHEN and CDR2 is SYDVKM. The CDR3 extends over 15 amino acids. The CDR3 DNA sequence: TGTGCCAGCACTCCTCCGGGGGGTGAGGTGAATGAGCAGTTCTTC. Translating gives CASTPPGGEVNEQFF.

V gene TRBV28 combines with J gene TRBJ2-2, with 8 bases lining up with TRBD1. Germline-derived CDR1 and CDR2 are MDHEN and SYDVKM. The CDR3 is 18 amino acids. V lost 2 bases to trimming and J lost 6 bases; unmatched junction nucleotides: 14. Written as DNA, the CDR3 is TGTGCCAGCAGTTTAATCCTCCCAGGGGGCAGTTCCGCCGGGGAGCTGTTTTTT. Amino acids: CASSLILPGGSSAGELFF.

V usage is TRBV7-3 and J usage is TRBJ2-3, with D tentatively TRBD2 (6 bases). CDR1 SGHTA and CDR2 FQGTGA come from the germline V gene. Trimming stripped 4 bases from V and 0 bases from J, with 11 bases between. The CDR3 has 15 amino acids. The CDR3: CASSSLAGSTDTQYF. Written as DNA, the CDR3 is TGTGCCAGCAGCTCTCTCGCGGGGAGCACAGATACGCAGTATTTT. The complete variable domain, with remaining parts taken from reference TRBV7-3 and TRBJ2-3, reads GAGVSQTPSNKVTEKGKYVELRCDPISGHTALYWYRQSLGQGPEFLIYFQGTGAADDSGLPNDRFFAVRPEGSVSTLKIQRTERGDSAVYLCASSSLAGSTDTQYFGPGTRLTVL.

The sample holds a few counts of this clonotype. This sequence joins TRBV4-1 and TRBJ1-5; D unclear. Trimming left V 1 base short and J 6 bases short, with 7 bases between. This CDR3 region has 13 residues. Germline-derived CDR1 and CDR2 are MGHRA and YSYEKL. The CDR3 spells CASSQGGGQPQHF. The CDR3 DNA is TGCGCCAGCAGCCAAGGGGGTGGTCAGCCCCAGCATTTT.

This clonotype was found many times. The chain couples TRBV19 to TRBJ2-7, with D possibly being TRBD1 (6 bases). There are 11 residues in the CDR3. The V gene's germline CDR1 is LNHDA and CDR2 SQIVND (reference sequence). The germline V and J ends were trimmed by 7 bases and 4 bases, with 8 bases remaining between them. The CDR3 here is CASMDSYEQYF. Written as DNA, the CDR3 is TGTGCCAGTATGGACAGTTACGAGCAGTACTTC.

V usage is TRBV25-1 and J usage is TRBJ1-4, with D perhaps TRBD1 (5 bases). The V gene's germline CDR1 is MGHDK and CDR2 SYGVNS. The V gene lost 3 bases and the J gene lost 6 bases, with 14 bases spanning the gap. The CDR3 runs to 15 residues. CDR3 amino acids: CASSDRRGADEKLFF. The DNA of the CDR3 is TGTGCCAGCAGTGATAGAAGGGGCGCGGATGAAAAACTGTTTTTT.

This clonotype was seen at least ten times. The chain carries TRBV2 and TRBJ2-3; the match to TRBD2 covers 11 bases. Germline CDR1 and CDR2: SNHLY and FYNNEI. The CDR3 totals 16 residues. V was clipped by 4 bases and J by 4 bases; unmatched bases: 7. CDR3: CASSGTSGSYPDTQYF. The CDR3 DNA follows: TGTGCCAGCAGTGGAACTAGCGGGAGTTATCCAGATACGCAGTATTTT.

Of note for this clonotype: Relative to the germline gene, one junction end is altered; a read error may explain this. This rearrangement joins TRBV20-1 to TRBJ2-7, with 8 bases identical to TRBD1. The germline V gene encodes CDR1 DFQATT and CDR2 SNEGSKA (reference sequence). The CDR3 is 13 amino acids. CDR3 DNA: TGCAGTGCTGAGGACAGGGTTTCCTACGAGCGGTACTTC. This translates into CSAEDRVSYERYF.

A few counts support this clonotype. The chain couples TRBV28 to TRBJ1-5, with a weak D call TRBD1 (6 bases). Trimming took off 2 bases at V and 6 bases at J, with 14 bases between the two ends. CDR1 and CDR2 from the germline V gene are MDHEN and SYDVKM. CDR3 length: 15 amino acids. CDR3 in amino acids: CASSLAGAGSQPQHF. DNA of the CDR3: TGTGCCAGCAGTTTAGCGGGGGCCGGAAGTCAGCCCCAGCATTTT.

This clonotype was seen a handful of times. J is TRBJ2-7 and V is TRBV28; D is perhaps TRBD1 or TRBD2 (5 bases each). The length of the CDR3 is 12 residues. V was pared by 6 bases and J by 6 bases, with 12 bases between. The germline V gene encodes CDR1 MDHEN and CDR2 SYDVKM. The CDR3 loop reads CASSLRDGEQYF. The CDR3 region has the DNA TGTGCCAGCAGCCTCCGGGACGGCGAGCAGTACTTC.

This clonotype was found a few times. The chain uses TRBV28 and TRBJ2-7; D is possibly TRBD1 (6 bases). V was cut by 4 bases and J by 4 bases, with 11 bases left in between. This CDR3 contains 13 residues. Per the germline V gene, CDR1 is MDHEN and CDR2 is SYDVKM. The CDR3, as DNA: TGTGCCAGCAGTTCAACAGGGATTTACGAGCAGTACTTC. This gives the protein CASSSTGIYEQYF.

This sequence joins TRBV10-3 and TRBJ1-1, with 7 bases identical to TRBD1. The germline V gene has CDR1 ENHRY and CDR2 SYGVKD. V lost 6 bases and J lost 4; bases outside the gene matches: 11. The CDR3 sequence is 15 residues long. In nucleotides, the CDR3 is TGTGCCATCAGAACAGGGGAGAGCGTTTCCACTGAAGCTTTCTTT. The encoded protein is CAIRTGESVSTEAFF.

This clonotype has more than one count but fewer than ten. The chain is built from TRBV5-1 and TRBJ2-7, with D possibly being TRBD1 or TRBD2 (5 bases each). The CDR3 is 15 amino acids. V lost 4 bases and J 0 bases, leaving 14 bases between the germline ends. CDR1 is SGHRS and CDR2 is YFSETQ in the germline V gene. The CDR3 nucleotides read TGCGCCAGCAGCCCACGAGCAGGGAGCTCCTACGAGCAGTACTTC. Translation gives CASSPRAGSSYEQYF.

This clonotype was detected many times. V is TRBV28 and J is TRBJ2-7; 11 nucleotides line up with TRBD2. The CDR3 length is 15 residues. Germline V lookup: CDR1 MDHEN, CDR2 SYDVKM. The V segment lost 5 bases and the J segment 5 bases; nucleotides outside the gene matches: 8. The CDR3 DNA sequence: TGTGCCAGCAGTGCCCTTAGCGGGAGGGCCCACGAGCAGTACTTC. The encoded protein is CASSALSGRAHEQYF.

This clonotype was recorded many times. CDR3 bases: TGTGCCAGCAGCCCGTTTTCCCGGACTAGCGGAGCGGGGAATGAGCAGTTCTTC. Protein: CASSPFSRTSGAGNEQFF. V gene TRBV7-8 combines with J gene TRBJ2-1; 10 bases match TRBD2. This CDR3 is built from 18 residues. CDR1 and CDR2 (germline): SGHVS, FQNEAQ. Germline trimming cut 5 bases from V and 7 bases from J; bases unmatched to any gene: 17.

At least ten counts were recorded for this clonotype. V and J are TRBV12-3 or TRBV12-4 and TRBJ1-1, with D hard to call. This CDR3 is built from 11 residues. The germline V and J ends were trimmed by 0 bases and 7 bases, with 3 bases remaining between them. The CDR3 region is CASSLALEAFF. The DNA of the CDR3 is TGTGCCAGCAGTTTAGCGCTTGAAGCTTTCTTT.

The rearrangement links TRBV5-1 to TRBJ2-1, with D perhaps assigned TRBD1 or TRBD2 (5 bases each). With 0 bases removed from V and 10 bases from J, the gap between germline ends came to 14 bases. The CDR3 consists of 14 residues. The germline V gene has CDR1 SGHRS and CDR2 YFSETQ. The CDR3 DNA follows: TGCGCCAGCAGCTTGGTTCCAGGGACGGACGAGCAGTTCTTC. Protein product: CASSLVPGTDEQFF.

This clonotype was seen only a few times. The chain combines TRBV10-3 with TRBJ2-3; no definite D call. Germline V gives CDR1 ENHRY, CDR2 SYGVKD. V lost 3 bases to trimming and J lost 3 bases, with 10 bases between them. The CDR3 has 14 amino acids. This CDR3 reads CAISDPVETDTQYF. DNA of the CDR3: TGTGCCATCAGTGATCCGGTCGAGACAGATACGCAGTATTTT.

This clonotype was recorded at least ten times. V usage is TRBV7-9 and J usage is TRBJ2-3; TRBD2 is a possible D gene (5 bases). V was pared by 4 bases and J by 4 bases, with 12 bases between. From germline, CDR1 is SEHNR and CDR2 FQNEAQ (reference sequence). CDR3 length: 14 residues. CDR3 DNA: TGTGCCAGCAGCTCCCCCATGGGAGCAGATACGCAGTATTTT. Its translation: CASSSPMGADTQYF.

The gene calls are TRBV14 and TRBJ1-5; possible D gene TRBD1, 5 bases. The ends were cut back, 2 bases at V and 0 bases at J, with 11 bases in the middle. This CDR3 has 16 amino acids. CDR1 is SGHDN and CDR2 is FVKESK in the germline V gene. In nucleotides, the CDR3 is TGTGCCAGCAGCCAATCTACCAGGGATAGCAATCAGCCCCAGCATTTT. Translated: CASSQSTRDSNQPQHF.

This clonotype has only a few counts. This chain uses TRBV28 with TRBJ2-2; D not resolved. V lost 4 bases and J lost 1, with 7 bases in between. Germline loops: CDR1 MDHEN, CDR2 SYDVKM. The CDR3 loop spans 14 amino acids. The CDR3 DNA reads as TGTGCCAGCAGTTACATTGGGAACACCGGGGAGCTGTTTTTT. Translated, it gives CASSYIGNTGELFF.

Points on this clonotype: It may be a read error: a sequence one base away is much more abundant. The genes are TRBV24-1 and TRBJ2-3; D perhaps matches TRBD2 (5 bases). Germline lookup yields CDR1 KGHDR and CDR2 SFDVKD. CDR3 length equals 12 residues. CDR3 region: CATGGQVDTRYF. In nucleotides, the CDR3 is TGTGCCACCGGAGGCCAAGTAGATACGCGGTATTTT.

This clonotype was seen only a few times. This rearrangement joins TRBV7-2 to TRBJ2-3; tentative D call: TRBD1 (6 bases). This CDR3 is 14 amino acids long. Germline assignment: CDR1 SGHTA and CDR2 FQGNSA. V shed 1 base and J shed 4 bases, with 9 bases lying between them. The CDR3 here is CASSLGTVADTQYF. The CDR3 DNA reads as TGTGCCAGCAGCTTAGGGACAGTCGCAGATACGCAGTATTTT.